This TCR beta chain was sequenced for a study of PD-1 blockade in classical Hodgkin lymphoma. Study results and limitations: It was reported that newly diagnosed patients had less baseline TCR diversity than healthy donors.

Profiling relied on immunoSEQ multiplex PCR, and the TCRdb table lists in-frame clones only, not all of them. The repertoire holds 14,000 or so clones, with around four fifths as singletons. This CDR3 comprises 17 residues. The germline V and J ends were trimmed by 0 bases and 0 bases, with 12 bases remaining between them. Germline lookup yields CDR1 MGHRA and CDR2 YSYEKL. Turning to this clone: No antigen is known for it.

Each and every patient relapsed after autologous stem cell transplantation, and patients got differing brentuximab vedotin exposure. The input for sequencing was peripheral blood mononuclear cells (PBMCs), taken at baseline. The sequence was collected from a human donor with classical Hodgkin lymphoma. The rearrangement joins TRBV4-1 to TRBJ1-5, with a possible D match to TRBD1 (6 bases). CDR3 in amino acids: CASSQDFGTYSNQPQHF. Written as DNA, the CDR3 is TGCGCCAGCAGCCAAGATTTCGGGACATATAGCAATCAGCCCCAGCATTTT.